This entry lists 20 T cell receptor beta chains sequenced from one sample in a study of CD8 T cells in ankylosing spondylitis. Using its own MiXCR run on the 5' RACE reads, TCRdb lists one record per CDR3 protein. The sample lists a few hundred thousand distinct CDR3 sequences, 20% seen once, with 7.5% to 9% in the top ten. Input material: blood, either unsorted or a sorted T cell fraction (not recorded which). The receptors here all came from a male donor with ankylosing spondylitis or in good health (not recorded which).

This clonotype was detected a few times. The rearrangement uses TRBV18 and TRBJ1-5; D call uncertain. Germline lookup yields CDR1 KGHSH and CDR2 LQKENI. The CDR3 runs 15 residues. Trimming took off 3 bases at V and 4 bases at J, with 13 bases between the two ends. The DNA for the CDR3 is TGTGCCAGCTCACCTTCGGGTGTCTGGAATCAGCCCCAGCATTTT. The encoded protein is CASSPSGVWNQPQHF.

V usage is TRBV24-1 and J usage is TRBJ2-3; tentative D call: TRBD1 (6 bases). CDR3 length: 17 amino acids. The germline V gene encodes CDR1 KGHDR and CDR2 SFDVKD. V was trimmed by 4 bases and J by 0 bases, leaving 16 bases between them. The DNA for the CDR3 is TGTGCCACCAGTGACTCCCCATCCAGGGGTAGCACAGATACGCAGTATTTT. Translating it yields CATSDSPSRGSTDTQYF.

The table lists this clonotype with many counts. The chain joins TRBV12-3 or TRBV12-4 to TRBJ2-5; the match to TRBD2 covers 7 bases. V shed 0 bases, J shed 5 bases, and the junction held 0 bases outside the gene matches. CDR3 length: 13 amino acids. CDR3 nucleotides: TGTGCCAGCAGTTTAGCGGGAGGGGAGACCCAGTACTTC. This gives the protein CASSLAGGETQYF.

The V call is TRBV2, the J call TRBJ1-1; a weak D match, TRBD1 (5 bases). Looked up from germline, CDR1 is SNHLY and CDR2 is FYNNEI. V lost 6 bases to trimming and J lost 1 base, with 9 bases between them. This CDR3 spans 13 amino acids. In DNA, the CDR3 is TGTGCCAGCAGACCCGGGACGAACACTGAAGCTTTCTTT. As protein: CASRPGTNTEAFF. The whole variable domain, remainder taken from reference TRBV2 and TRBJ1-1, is EPEVTQTPSHQVTQMGQEVILRCVPISNHLYFYWYRQILGQKVEFLVSFYNNEISEKSEIFDDQFSVERPDGSNFTLKIRSTKLEDSAMYFCASRPGTNTEAFFGQGTRLTVV.

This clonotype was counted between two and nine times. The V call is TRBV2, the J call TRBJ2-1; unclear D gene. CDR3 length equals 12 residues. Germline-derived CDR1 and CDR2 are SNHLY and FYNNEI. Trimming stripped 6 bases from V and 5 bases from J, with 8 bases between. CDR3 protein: CASRTLNNEQFF. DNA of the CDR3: TGTGCCAGCAGGACCCTAAACAATGAGCAGTTCTTC.

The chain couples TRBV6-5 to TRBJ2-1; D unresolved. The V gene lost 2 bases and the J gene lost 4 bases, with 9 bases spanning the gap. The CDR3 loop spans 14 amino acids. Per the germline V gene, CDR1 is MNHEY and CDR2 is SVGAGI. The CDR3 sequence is CASSYHPNYNEQFF. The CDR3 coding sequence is TGTGCCAGCAGTTACCACCCCAATTACAATGAGCAGTTCTTC.

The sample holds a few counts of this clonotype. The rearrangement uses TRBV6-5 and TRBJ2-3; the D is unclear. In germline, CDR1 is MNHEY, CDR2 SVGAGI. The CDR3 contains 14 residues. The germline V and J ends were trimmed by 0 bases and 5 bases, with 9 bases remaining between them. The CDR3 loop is CASSYSRSGDTQYF. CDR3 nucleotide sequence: TGTGCCAGCAGTTACTCGAGGTCCGGAGATACGCAGTATTTT.

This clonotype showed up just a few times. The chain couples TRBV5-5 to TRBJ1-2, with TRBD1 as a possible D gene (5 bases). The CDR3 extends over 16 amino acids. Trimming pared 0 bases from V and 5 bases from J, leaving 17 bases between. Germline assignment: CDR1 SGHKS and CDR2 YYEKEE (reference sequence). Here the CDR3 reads CASSLATQGDIYGYTF. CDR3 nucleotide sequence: TGTGCCAGCAGCTTGGCCACCCAGGGTGATATTTATGGCTACACCTTC.

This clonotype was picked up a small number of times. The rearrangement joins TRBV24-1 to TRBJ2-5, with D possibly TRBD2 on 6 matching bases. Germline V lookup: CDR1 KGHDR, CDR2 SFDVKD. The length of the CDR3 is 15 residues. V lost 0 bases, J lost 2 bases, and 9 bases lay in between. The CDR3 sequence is CATSDLAAGQETQYF. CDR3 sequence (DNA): TGTGCCACCAGTGATTTGGCTGCGGGGCAAGAGACCCAGTACTTC.

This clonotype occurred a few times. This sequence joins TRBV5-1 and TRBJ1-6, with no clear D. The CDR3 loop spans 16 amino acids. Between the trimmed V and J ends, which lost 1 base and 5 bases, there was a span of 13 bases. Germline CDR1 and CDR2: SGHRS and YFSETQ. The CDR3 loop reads CASSLSTGVDNSPLHF. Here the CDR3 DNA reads TGCGCCAGCAGCTTGTCTACTGGGGTCGATAATTCACCCCTCCACTTT. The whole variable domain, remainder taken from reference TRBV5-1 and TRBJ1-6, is KAGVTQTPRYLIKTRGQQVTLSCSPISGHRSVSWYQQTPGQGLQFLFEYFSETQRNKGNFPGRFSGRQFSNSRSEMNVSTLELGDSALYLCASSLSTGVDNSPLHFGNGTRLTVT.

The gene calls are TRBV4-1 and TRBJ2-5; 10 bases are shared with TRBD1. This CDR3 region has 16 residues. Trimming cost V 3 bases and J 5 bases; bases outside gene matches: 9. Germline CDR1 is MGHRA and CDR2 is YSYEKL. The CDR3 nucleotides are TGCGCCAGCAGCCAGATAGGGACAGGGGATCATGAGACCCAGTACTTC. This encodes CASSQIGTGDHETQYF.

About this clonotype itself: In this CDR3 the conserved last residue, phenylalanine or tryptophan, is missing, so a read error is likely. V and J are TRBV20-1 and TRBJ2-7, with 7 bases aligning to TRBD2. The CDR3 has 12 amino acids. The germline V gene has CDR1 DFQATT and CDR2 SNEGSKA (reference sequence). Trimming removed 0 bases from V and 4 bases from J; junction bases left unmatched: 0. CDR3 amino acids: CSAREGGYEQYI. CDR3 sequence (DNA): TGCAGTGCTAGAGAGGGGGGGTACGAGCAGTACATC.

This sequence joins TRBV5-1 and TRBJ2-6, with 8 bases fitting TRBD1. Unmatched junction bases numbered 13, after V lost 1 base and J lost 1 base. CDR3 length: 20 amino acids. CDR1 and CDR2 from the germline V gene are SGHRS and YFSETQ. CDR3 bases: TGCGCCAGCAGCTTGACAGGACAGGGAATGGGTTTATCTGGGGCCAACGTCCTGACTTTC. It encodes CASSLTGQGMGLSGANVLTF.

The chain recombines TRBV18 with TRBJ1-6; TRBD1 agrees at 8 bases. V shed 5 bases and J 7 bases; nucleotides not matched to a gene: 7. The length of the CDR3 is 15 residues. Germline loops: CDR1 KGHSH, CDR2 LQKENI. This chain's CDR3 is CASSGDRGRNSPLHF. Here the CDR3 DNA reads TGTGCCAGCTCAGGCGACAGGGGCCGGAATTCACCCCTCCACTTT.

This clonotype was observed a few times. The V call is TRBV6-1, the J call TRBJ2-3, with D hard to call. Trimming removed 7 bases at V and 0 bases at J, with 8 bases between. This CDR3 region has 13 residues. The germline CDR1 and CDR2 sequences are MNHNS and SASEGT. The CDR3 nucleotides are TGTGCCAGCAAAGTGCGGAGCACAGATACGCAGTATTTT. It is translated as CASKVRSTDTQYF.

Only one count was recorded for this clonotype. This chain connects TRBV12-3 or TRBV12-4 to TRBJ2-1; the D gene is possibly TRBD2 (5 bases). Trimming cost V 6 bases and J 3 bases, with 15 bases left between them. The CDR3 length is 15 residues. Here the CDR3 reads CASSPLAALYNEQFF. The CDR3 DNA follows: TGTGCCAGCAGCCCCCTAGCTGCACTCTACAATGAGCAGTTCTTC.

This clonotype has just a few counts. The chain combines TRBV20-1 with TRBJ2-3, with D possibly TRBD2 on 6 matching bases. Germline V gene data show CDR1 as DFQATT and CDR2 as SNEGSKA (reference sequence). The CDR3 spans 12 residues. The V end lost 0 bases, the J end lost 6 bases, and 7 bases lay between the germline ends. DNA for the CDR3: TGCAGTGCTAGAGATGGGGGGGATACGCAGTATTTT. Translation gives CSARDGGDTQYF.

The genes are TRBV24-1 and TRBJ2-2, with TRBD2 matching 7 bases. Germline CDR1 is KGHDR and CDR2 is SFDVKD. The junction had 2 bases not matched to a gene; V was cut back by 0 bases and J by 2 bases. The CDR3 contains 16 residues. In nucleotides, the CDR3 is TGTGCCACCAGTGATTTGGGGACTATTAACACCGGGGAGCTGTTTTTT. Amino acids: CATSDLGTINTGELFF.

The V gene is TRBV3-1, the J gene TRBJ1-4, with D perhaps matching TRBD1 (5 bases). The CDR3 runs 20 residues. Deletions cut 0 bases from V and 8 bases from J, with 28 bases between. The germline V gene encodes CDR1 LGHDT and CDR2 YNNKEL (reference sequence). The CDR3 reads CASSQDLRWQGKGEIEKLFF. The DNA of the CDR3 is TGTGCCAGCAGCCAAGATCTTCGGTGGCAGGGAAAGGGCGAGATCGAAAAACTGTTTTTT.

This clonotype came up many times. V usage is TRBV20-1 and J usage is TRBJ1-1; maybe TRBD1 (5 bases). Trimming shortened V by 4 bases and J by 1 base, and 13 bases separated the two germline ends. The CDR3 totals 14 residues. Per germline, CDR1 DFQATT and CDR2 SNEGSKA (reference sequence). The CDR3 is CSATSGGTNTEAFF. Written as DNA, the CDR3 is TGCAGTGCTACATCGGGGGGGACGAACACTGAAGCTTTCTTT.